This T cell receptor beta chain was retrieved from a study of OX40 agonist ivuxolimab in advanced cancers. In the study overall: With ivuxolimab, an agonistic anti-OX40 (CD134) antibody, patients were treated.

Peripheral blood came from all dose cohorts at three timepoints. Germline-derived CDR1 and CDR2 are SGDLS and YYNGEE. V lost 5 bases and J lost 2, with 16 bases in between. This CDR3 has 15 residues. Points on this clone: Its antigen is not known.

Study-level points and caveats: No determination was made of the antigen specificity of the expanded peripheral T cells. Clonal expansion by week 6 occurred in CD4+ and CD8+ blood T cells (at 0.1 to 3.0 mg/kg).

Method: immunoSEQ multiplex PCR; TCRdb's copy keeps in-frame clones and lacks some. The data show fewer than 25,000 clones, just under 85% seen once. The genes are TRBV9 and TRBJ2-5, with a possible D match to TRBD2 (7 bases). This TCR derives from an adult with an advanced solid tumor such as melanoma, head and neck, liver or kidney cancer. The sequencing here drew on CD4+ or CD8+ T cells sorted from blood, taken in a trial of the OX40 agonist ivuxolimab. The CDR3 protein is CASSGGGRGQETQYF. As DNA, the CDR3 is TGTGCCAGCAGTGGGGGCGGGCGGGGGCAAGAGACCCAGTACTTC.